These 17 T cell receptor beta chains originate from one sample sequenced in a study of T-cell reconstitution after alpha-beta-depleted transplantation in children. The TCRbeta library was prepared with unique molecular identifiers. TCRdb itself ran the PCR reads through MiXCR, one entry per CDR3 protein. The repertoire includes just over 950,000 distinct CDR3 sequences, about 29% of them detected once, and 25% to 35% sits in the top ten. The input for sequencing was PBMCs, mostly from graft donor cells, taken 360 days after TCRalphabeta/CD19-depleted stem cell transplant. These TCRs come from a boy in the first two years of life who had a stem cell transplant for SCID, so the T cells may come from the graft donor.

This clonotype was observed once. V is TRBV12-3 or TRBV12-4 and J is TRBJ2-4, with D perhaps matching TRBD1 (5 bases). There are 16 residues in the CDR3. Between the trimmed V and J ends, which lost 2 bases and 5 bases, there was a span of 16 bases. CDR3 residues: CASSLNAETEQNIQYF. As DNA, the CDR3 is TGTGCCAGCAGTTTAAACGCGGAGACAGAGCAAAACATTCAGTACTTC.

This chain uses TRBV5-1 with TRBJ2-3; D ambiguous. With 0 bases removed from V and 3 bases from J, the gap between germline ends came to 11 bases. Germline assignment: CDR1 SGHRS and CDR2 YFSETQ. The CDR3 loop spans 15 amino acids. CDR3 sequence reads: CASSLDYASTDTQYF. DNA for the CDR3: TGCGCCAGCAGCTTGGATTACGCTAGTACAGATACGCAGTATTTT.

V gene TRBV27 combines with J gene TRBJ2-1; 8 bases fit TRBD1. Germline CDR1 reads MNHEY; CDR2 reads SMNVEV (reference sequence). This CDR3 spans 13 amino acids. V lost 4 bases, J lost 7 bases, and 3 bases stayed unmatched. The CDR3: CASSSWTGNEQFF. DNA for the CDR3: TGTGCCAGCAGTTCATGGACAGGGAATGAGCAGTTCTTC.

This clonotype was seen a handful of times. V is TRBV2 and J is TRBJ2-1; 7 bases are shared with TRBD1. The CDR3 totals 15 residues. V was pared by 1 base and J by 7 bases, with 7 bases of the junction left unmatched. Germline CDR1 and CDR2: SNHLY and FYNNEI. The CDR3 sequence is CASSEVTGKVNEQFF. CDR3 sequence (DNA): TGTGCCAGCAGTGAAGTGACAGGGAAGGTTAATGAGCAGTTCTTC.

This clonotype turned up a few times. The V call is TRBV28, the J call TRBJ2-3; 13 bases are a match to TRBD2. V lost 2 bases to trimming and J lost 2 bases; unmatched junction nucleotides: 4. This CDR3 is 17 amino acids long. In germline, CDR1 is MDHEN, CDR2 SYDVKM. Written as DNA, the CDR3 is TGTGCCAGCAGTTTAGGGGGACTAGCGGGGCTCACAGATACGCAGTATTTT. It translates to CASSLGGLAGLTDTQYF.

The V gene is TRBV18, the J gene TRBJ2-7; no clear D. Germline V gives CDR1 KGHSH, CDR2 LQKENI. Deletions cut 8 bases from V and 6 bases from J, with 23 bases between. The CDR3 is made up of 15 amino acids. The CDR3 sequence is CASGLPGRSRGEQYF. The CDR3 DNA reads as TGTGCCAGCGGGCTCCCGGGCCGATCACGCGGCGAGCAGTACTTC.

The chain couples TRBV7-9 to TRBJ1-5; D gene unclear. The CDR3 length is 12 residues. Looked up from germline, CDR1 is SEHNR and CDR2 is FQNEAQ (reference sequence). V gave up 5 bases and J gave up 6 bases, with 8 bases separating them. In nucleotides, the CDR3 is TGTGCCAGCAGCACCGACTTTCAGCCCCAGCATTTT. The encoded protein is CASSTDFQPQHF.

This clonotype was observed a single time. This chain joins TRBV5-1 and TRBJ2-7, with a possible D match to TRBD1 (6 bases). Germline CDR1 and CDR2: SGHRS and YFSETQ. This CDR3 is built from 16 residues. V lost 0 bases and J 2 bases, leaving 15 bases between the germline ends. CDR3 sequence: CASSLEGDGGTYEQYF. CDR3 sequence (DNA): TGCGCCAGCAGCTTGGAGGGGGATGGAGGCACCTACGAGCAGTACTTC.

The chain couples TRBV6-5 to TRBJ1-1; D not certain. The germline gives CDR1 MNHEY, CDR2 SVGAGI. Trimming removed 2 bases at V and 3 bases at J, with 10 bases between. The CDR3 contains 14 residues. In DNA form, the CDR3 reads TGTGCCAGCAGTTACCGGACGTCGGACACTGAAGCTTTCTTT. The encoded protein is CASSYRTSDTEAFF.

The V call is TRBV5-1, the J call TRBJ2-3; D not resolved. CDR3 size: 14 residues. The germline CDR1 and CDR2 sequences are SGHRS and YFSETQ. The V end lost 4 bases, the J end lost 2 bases, and 11 bases lay between the germline ends. CDR3 sequence: CASSPPGFTDTQYF. In DNA form, the CDR3 reads TGCGCCAGCAGCCCCCCCGGGTTCACAGATACGCAGTATTTT.

The chain employs TRBV9 and TRBJ1-5; no reliable D call. Germline CDR1 is SGDLS and CDR2 is YYNGEE. The CDR3 is made up of 13 amino acids. V was clipped by 4 bases and J by 6 bases, with 11 bases between them. CDR3 in amino acids: CASSPRSGQPQHF. The CDR3 DNA follows: TGTGCCAGCAGCCCGAGATCTGGTCAGCCCCAGCATTTT.

This clonotype appeared a few times. The genes are TRBV20-1 and TRBJ2-7, with 8 bases matching TRBD2. Germline V gives CDR1 DFQATT, CDR2 SNEGSKA (reference sequence). The CDR3 has 14 residues. J gave up 2 bases and V 4 bases, and 7 bases lay outside the gene matches. The CDR3 protein is CSANSGGKAYEQYF. In nucleotides, the CDR3 is TGCAGTGCTAACTCGGGGGGGAAGGCCTACGAGCAGTACTTC.

In its sample, this clonotype was seen many times. The genes are TRBV5-1 and TRBJ2-3; D may be TRBD1 or TRBD2 (6 bases each). The V and J ends lost 4 bases and 1 base respectively, with 13 bases between them. From germline, CDR1 is SGHRS and CDR2 YFSETQ. CDR3 length equals 15 residues. DNA for the CDR3: TGCGCCAGCAGCGCCTCCGGGGGCCGCACAGATACGCAGTATTTT. This gives the protein CASSASGGRTDTQYF.

The chain links TRBV4-3 to TRBJ2-1; D tentatively reads TRBD1 or TRBD2 (5 bases each). Germline loops: CDR1 LGHNA, CDR2 YSLEER. The CDR3 spans 16 residues. V lost 3 bases, J lost 7 bases, and 19 bases lay in between. CDR3: CASSHTPGPRVNEQFF. The CDR3 region has the DNA TGCGCCAGCAGCCACACTCCGGGACCCCGAGTAAATGAGCAGTTCTTC.

The J gene is TRBJ2-1, the V gene TRBV12-3 or TRBV12-4, with D unresolved. The CDR3 contains 13 residues. Trimming shortened V by 5 bases and J by 12 bases, and 17 bases separated the two germline ends. The CDR3 bases are TGTGCCAGCAGTCCAGCAATAAGGGCCGGGCAGTTCTTC. The encoded protein is CASSPAIRAGQFF.

The V and J genes are TRBV20-1 and TRBJ2-1; 7 positions agree with TRBD2. Germline values: CDR1 DFQATT, CDR2 SNEGSKA (reference sequence). Germline trimming cut 3 bases from V and 1 base from J; bases unmatched to any gene: 15. The CDR3 loop spans 18 amino acids. CDR3 sequence reads: CSARGASGGALSYNEQFF. The DNA of the CDR3 is TGCAGTGCTAGGGGCGCTAGCGGCGGGGCCTTATCCTACAATGAGCAGTTCTTC.

This clonotype has more than one count but fewer than ten. The CDR3 DNA reads TGTGCCAGCAGCTTAGTTGGGCCTTTGGGGACCCAGTACTTC. It is translated as CASSLVGPLGTQYF. The V gene is TRBV7-9, the J gene TRBJ2-5; D not resolved. The germline gives CDR1 SEHNR, CDR2 FQNEAQ (reference sequence). This CDR3 comprises 14 residues. The V end was cut by 1 base, the J end by 7 bases, with 13 bases between.